This T cell receptor (beta chain) is from a study of CD8 T cells in Susac syndrome (dated by TCRdb to the late 2010s). Turning to the overall study: The study used repertoire sequencing to test whether antigen drove CD8+ T cell activation and differentiation in Susac syndrome. Clonality of the CD8+ T cell repertoire was compared between about a dozen healthy donors, about 14 Susac syndrome patients and about 15 multiple sclerosis patients.

Trimming takes 0 bases from V and 3 bases from J, and the germline ends sit 13 bases apart. The CDR1 and CDR2 encoded by the germline V gene are SGHRS and YFSETQ. The CDR3, from cysteine to phenylalanine, totals 16 residues. Of all the DNA, just the CDR3 is kept, 48 bases in frame from base 1. Notes on this clonotype: Its antigen is still unknown. Base qualities are missing; no much larger clone stands one base away.

Overall results and qualifications from the work: The number of individuals in the TCR sequencing and HLA analysis was acknowledged as relatively small.

RNA was extracted using the RNeasy kit, and about 0.45 to 1 ug of the RNA was reverse transcribed with random hexamers. The immunoSEQ multiplex PCR assay, which covers 54 Vbeta and 13 Jbeta segments, was used to amplify TCR beta CDR3 regions. PCR amplification bias was corrected using a synthetic template baseline for primer optimization and computational correction. The original pipeline was this. Reads were annotated to V, D and J genes per IMGT and analyzed with immunoSEQ Analyzer, keeping only productive sequences. To calculate clonality, Shannon entropy was normalized by log2 of the number of productive unique sequences and then subtracted from one. For each patient and control, public and private clones were evaluated among the 100 most prevalent clones. A clone was defined as Susac-specific if it was absent from the healthy and MS cohorts, from about 1,100 published viral clones and from other ImmuneACCESS disease sequences. TCRdb passed the public sequencing reads through fastp at Q25 and MiXCR, retaining productive beta sequences. Under each unique CDR3 protein, matching rows form one entry showing the most common genes and DNA. The V and J calls reflect TCRdb's pipeline rather than the authors' work. Present in this sample are about 430,000 distinct CDR3 sequences, approximately 85% of which were seen just once. Of the sample, about 0.1% falls within the top ten clones.

Peripheral blood CD8+ and CD4+ T cells from healthy donors, Susac syndrome patients and multiple sclerosis patients were profiled using high-throughput TCR beta sequencing. Treatment-naive patients with stable or active relapsing-remitting disease fulfilling revised McDonald criteria were used as multiple sclerosis controls. Bulk CD8+ and CD4+ T cells were purified by magnetic negative isolation, while CD8+ TEMRA cells were enriched using FACS. Blood was collected in EDTA tubes and processed within 24 hours, with PBMCs isolated through density gradient centrifugation. PBMCs intended for TCR sequencing were cryopreserved in liquid nitrogen and thawed later in a water bath at 37 degrees C. Purity of sorted or isolated CD4+, CD8+ and CD8+ TEMRA cells was at least 90%.

The sequenced sample consisted of CD8+ T cells from PBMCs. Recombination linked TRBV5-1 to TRBJ2-1; D gene: possibly TRBD1, on 5 matching bases. The TCR sequence derives from a human donor with multiple sclerosis. The CDR3 reads as follows: CASSLDGQGVYNEQFF. The DNA sequence follows: TGCGCCAGCAGCTTGGACGGACAAGGGGTCTACAATGAGCAGTTCTTC.